This entry features one TCR beta chain sequence. Germline loops: CDR1 SGHRS, CDR2 YFSETQ. V gave up 1 base and J gave up 9 bases; unmatched junction bases: 9. CDR3 length: 16 amino acids. This sample was taken from a study of OX40 agonist ivuxolimab in advanced cancers. Study overall: The mean age was about 61 years, ranging from 23 to 79, with around four fifths of participants male. In three patients, partial responses were observed, one with hepatocellular carcinoma and two with cutaneous melanoma.

Profiled with immunoSEQ multiplex PCR; TCRdb holds only in-frame clones, not every one. Among about 66,000 clones listed, 88% were seen once. This sample comprised CD4+ or CD8+ T cells sorted from blood, obtained in a trial of the OX40 agonist ivuxolimab. The receptor's source is an adult with an advanced solid tumor such as melanoma, head and neck, liver or kidney cancer. The chain combines TRBV5-1 with TRBJ2-1; 11 nucleotides align to TRBD2. The CDR3 is CASSLSGTSGSGEQFF. DNA of the CDR3: TGCGCCAGCAGCTTGTCAGGTACTAGCGGGAGTGGTGAGCAGTTCTTC.